These 13 T cell receptor beta chains originate from one sample sequenced in a study of T cell responses to AZD1222 COVID-19 vaccine. Assay used: immunoSEQ multiplex PCR; TCRdb lists only in-frame clones, some missing. The sample has approximately 130,000 clones, approximately 91% seen once; the top ten hold around 5%. The input for sequencing was peripheral blood, taken 28 days after the second AZD1222 dose. The receptors were gathered from an adult who received the AZD1222 COVID-19 vaccine.

This sequence joins TRBV5-4 and TRBJ1-1, with D maybe TRBD1 (6 bases). Between the trimmed V and J ends, which lost 0 bases and 3 bases, there was a span of 12 bases. CDR1 SGHNT and CDR2 YYREEE come from the germline V gene (reference sequence). The CDR3 consists of 15 residues. The CDR3 bases are TGTGCCAGCAGCTTGGTTTCAGGGGAGTACACTGAAGCTTTCTTT. Protein sequence: CASSLVSGEYTEAFF.

The sample holds one count of this clone. The rearrangement uses TRBV18 and TRBJ1-1; D is unclear. Between the trimmed V and J ends, which lost 3 bases and 4 bases, there was a span of 9 bases. Germline V gene data show CDR1 as KGHSH and CDR2 as LQKENI. The CDR3 is 13 amino acids. The CDR3 loop reads CASSPDSATEAFF. DNA of the CDR3: TGTGCCAGCTCACCGGATAGCGCCACTGAAGCTTTCTTT.

This chain links TRBV2 with TRBJ2-1, with D perhaps TRBD1 (6 bases). Per germline, CDR1 SNHLY and CDR2 FYNNEI. This CDR3 contains 15 residues. V dropped 6 bases and J dropped 2 bases, with 14 bases sitting between them. The CDR3 DNA is TGTGCCAGCAGACATAGGACAGATGCCTACAATGAGCAGTTCTTC. Translated: CASRHRTDAYNEQFF.

The CDR3 sequence: CAWSQGPTNEKLFF. CDR3 DNA sequence: TGTGCCTGGAGTCAGGGACCGACTAATGAAAAACTGTTTTTT. The J gene is TRBJ1-4, the V gene TRBV30; D perhaps matches TRBD1 (5 bases). V was cut by 2 bases and J by 2 bases, with 9 bases left in between. CDR1 and CDR2 (germline): GTSNPN, SVGIG (reference sequence). The CDR3 has 14 amino acids. Filled out from reference TRBV30 and TRBJ1-4, the complete variable domain reads SQTIHQWPATLVQPVGSPLSLECTVEGTSNPNLYWYRQAAGRGLQLLFYSVGIGQISSEVPQNLSASRPQDRQFILSSKKLLLSDSGFYLCAWSQGPTNEKLFFGSGTQLSVL.

This clone was observed once. This chain uses TRBV5-1 with TRBJ2-6; TRBD2 might be the D (6 bases). CDR1 SGHRS and CDR2 YFSETQ come from the germline V gene. CDR3 length: 20 residues. V lost 0 bases and J 2 bases, leaving 21 bases between the germline ends. The chain's CDR3 is CASSLVRESRLPPGANVLTF. Written as DNA, the CDR3 is TGCGCCAGCAGCTTGGTACGGGAGAGTCGGCTACCCCCTGGGGCCAACGTCCTGACTTTC.

The J gene is TRBJ1-5, the V gene TRBV19; no firm D call. This CDR3 region has 12 residues. V was cut by 3 bases and J by 6 bases, with 6 bases left in between. Germline V gene data show CDR1 as LNHDA and CDR2 as SQIVND (reference sequence). This CDR3 is CASSIPPQPQHF. The CDR3 DNA sequence: TGTGCCAGTAGTATTCCACCTCAGCCCCAGCATTTT.

The rearrangement uses TRBV29-1 and TRBJ2-1, with 9 bases lining up with TRBD2. Germline CDR1 SQVTM, CDR2 ANQGSEA. V lost 6 bases to trimming and J lost 2 bases; unmatched junction nucleotides: 5. The CDR3 consists of 14 residues. The CDR3 here is CSVVAGVPYNEQFF. The CDR3 nucleotides are TGCAGCGTAGTAGCGGGAGTTCCCTACAATGAGCAGTTCTTC.

The V call is TRBV9, the J call TRBJ1-1; D gene unclear. Germline V gives CDR1 SGDLS, CDR2 YYNGEE. CDR3 length equals 13 residues. Trimming pared 2 bases from V and 2 bases from J, leaving 7 bases between. The CDR3 DNA is TGTGCCAGCAGCGTTCAAGTCAACACTGAAGCTTTCTTT. Translation: CASSVQVNTEAFF. Complete variable domain (other parts from reference TRBV9 and TRBJ1-1): DSGVTQTPKHLITATGQRVTLRCSPRSGDLSVYWYQQSLDQGLQFLIQYYNGEERAKGNILERFSAQQFPDLHSELNLSSLELGDSALYFCASSVQVNTEAFFGQGTRLTVV.

The V gene is TRBV5-1, the J gene TRBJ1-2, with D possibly being TRBD1 (5 bases). CDR3 length: 15 residues. In germline, CDR1 is SGHRS, CDR2 YFSETQ. The V end was cut by 4 bases, the J end by 3 bases, with 16 bases between. The CDR3 DNA reads as TGCGCCAGCAGCGTCGCGGGGCGGGAGGACTATGGCTACACCTTC. Encoded protein: CASSVAGREDYGYTF.

This clone appeared a few times. This chain links TRBV3-1 (or the pseudogene TRBV3-2) with TRBJ1-2; D possibly corresponds to TRBD1 (6 bases). The V end was cut by 4 bases, the J end by 6 bases, with 12 bases between. Per the germline V gene, CDR1 is LGHDT and CDR2 is YNNKEL (reference sequence). This CDR3 has 13 amino acids. The CDR3: CASSRDRHDGYTF. In DNA form, the CDR3 reads TGTGCCAGCAGCCGAGACAGGCATGATGGCTACACCTTC.

This sequence joins TRBV4-3 and TRBJ1-1; D is unresolved. The CDR3 length is 14 residues. Germline V gives CDR1 LGHNA, CDR2 YSLEER. V was shortened by 4 bases and J by 9 bases, with 18 bases between the two germline ends. The CDR3, as DNA: TGCGCCAGCAGCCCTGGCGGGCGGGATCCGAAAGCTTTCTTT. This sequence encodes CASSPGGRDPKAFF.

The gene calls are TRBV7-9 and TRBJ2-6; D gene ambiguous. Looked up from germline, CDR1 is SEHNR and CDR2 is FQNEAQ (reference sequence). The CDR3 runs 16 residues. Trimming took off 1 base at V and 7 bases at J, with 14 bases between the two ends. Written as DNA, the CDR3 is TGTGCCAGCAGCTTAGGGGCACGGAATGGAGCCAACGTCCTGACTTTC. Translating it yields CASSLGARNGANVLTF.

The CDR3 loop is CSVRTGGLDGYTF. The CDR3 DNA sequence: TGCAGCGTGCGGACAGGGGGCCTGGATGGCTACACCTTC. The genes are TRBV29-1 and TRBJ1-2; 11 bases agree with TRBD1. The CDR3 runs to 13 residues. The ends lost 6 bases at V and 6 bases at J; junction bases unmatched: 6. The germline V gene has CDR1 SQVTM and CDR2 ANQGSEA.